These T cell receptor beta chains were read from a single sample in a study of beta chain features in type 1 diabetes. Repertoires were generated with immunoSEQ multiplex PCR, while TCRdb's copy carries only in-frame clones and drops some. The table includes about 180,000 clones, about 7.8% detected once. The sample consisted of central memory CD4+ T cells from blood. The source of these receptors is a woman aged 40-49 years with type 1 diabetes. The CDR3 runs from the conserved cysteine through the conserved F or W. A D gene is named only where the DNA matches it firmly. Clone size, where shown, is once, few, many, or a class for clones that have expanded.

15 | few | TRBJ2-7 | TRBD2 | TRBV28 | CASSLGGGRSYEQYF | TGTGCCAGCAGTTTAGGCGGGGGGCGGTCCTACGAGCAGTACTTC
14 | . | TRBJ2-3 | TRBD1 | TRBV27 | CASSPDRVTDTQYF | TGTGCCAGCAGTCCCGACAGGGTGACAGATACGCAGTATTTT
13 | few | TRBJ2-5 | TRBD1 | TRBV7-7 | CASSPDRGGTQYF | TGTGCTAGCAGCCCGGACAGGGGAGGGACCCAGTACTTC
14 | few | TRBJ1-1 | . | TRBV15 | CATSRPDTNTEAFF | TGTGCCACCAGCAGACCCGACACAAACACTGAAGCTTTCTTT
13 | few | TRBJ1-5 | . | TRBV18 | CASSPSTEEPQHF | TGTGCCAGCTCACCTTCAACTGAAGAGCCCCAGCATTTT
15 | few | TRBJ1-1 | . | TRBV6-5 | CASSPRTPMNTEAFF | TGTGCCAGCAGTCCCCGGACACCCATGAACACTGAAGCTTTCTTT
14 | few | TRBJ1-2 | TRBD1 | TRBV5-6 | CASSRTTGIYGYTF | TGTGCCAGCAGCCGCACGACAGGGATCTATGGCTACACCTTC
14 | many | TRBJ1-2 | TRBD1 | TRBV6-5 | CASSDRVQSYGYTF | TGTGCCAGCAGTGACAGGGTGCAGTCCTATGGCTACACCTTC
14 | few | TRBJ1-1 | . | TRBV19 | CASTPNPSFAEAFF | TGTGCCAGTACCCCTAATCCTTCTTTCGCTGAAGCTTTCTTT
19 | many | TRBJ1-6 | TRBD1 | TRBV4-2 | CASSQAGGRGSSYNSPLHF | TGTGCCAGCAGCCAAGCGGGCGGCAGGGGGAGCTCCTATAATTCACCCCTCCACTTT
16 | . | TRBJ2-5 | . | TRBV12-5 | CASGLDPGHRQETQYF | TGTGCTAGTGGTTTGGATCCAGGGCATCGGCAAGAGACCCAGTACTTC
13 | few | TRBJ1-1 | . | TRBV28 | CASIPDSNTEAFF | TGTGCCAGCATCCCAGACTCCAACACTGAAGCTTTCTTT
14 | . | TRBJ2-1 | . | TRBV7-2 | CASSLAPRAGEQFF | TGTGCCAGCAGCTTAGCTCCCAGGGCAGGTGAGCAGTTCTTC
17 | few | TRBJ1-2 | . | TRBV29-1 | CSVEDFSSEGTNYGYTF | TGCAGCGTTGAAGATTTTTCTTCGGAGGGCACCAACTATGGCTACACCTTC
14 | . | TRBJ1-4 | . | TRBV21-1 | CASSKRTTNEKLFF | TGTGCCAGCAGCAAGCGTACAACTAATGAAAAACTGTTTTTT
12 | many | TRBJ1-1 | . | TRBV28 | CASSIQATEAFF | TGTGCCAGCAGTATCCAGGCCACTGAAGCTTTCTTT
12 | . | TRBJ2-5 | TRBD1 | TRBV2 | CASTGQGRTQYF | TGTGCCAGCACTGGACAGGGTAGAACCCAGTACTTC
14 | . | TRBJ2-7 | . | TRBV18 | CASSPPRFAYEQYF | TGTGCCAGCTCACCACCGAGGTTTGCCTACGAGCAGTACTTC
17 | many | TRBJ1-1 | TRBD1 | TRBV4-1 | CASSQALTGLTNTEAFF | TGCGCCAGCAGCCAAGCTCTGACAGGGCTGACGAACACTGAAGCTTTCTTT
17 | . | TRBJ2-7 | TRBD2 | TRBV7-9 | CASSLTGTAGGPSEQYF | TGTGCCAGCAGCTTAACGGGTACTGCGGGAGGGCCTAGCGAGCAGTACTTC
13 | few | TRBJ1-4 | TRBD1 | TRBV28 | CASSGQGNEKLFF | TGTGCCAGCAGCGGACAGGGCAATGAAAAACTGTTTTTT
14 | few | TRBJ1-6 | . | TRBV6-5 | CASSLTHENSPLHF | TGTGCCAGCAGCCTTACACACGAAAATTCACCCCTCCACTTT
16 | few | TRBJ2-7 | TRBD1 | TRBV28 | CASSLIRTGSTYEQYF | TGTGCCAGCAGCCTCATCCGGACAGGGTCTACCTACGAGCAGTACTTC
15 | . | TRBJ2-1 | TRBD2 | TRBV9 | CASSELAGGNNEQFF | TGTGCCAGCAGCGAACTAGCGGGGGGAAATAATGAGCAGTTCTTC
13 | few | TRBJ1-1 | . | TRBV19 | CASSYGRDAAAFF | TGTGCCAGTAGTTATGGGCGGGACGCCGCCGCTTTCTTT
11 | . | TRBJ2-7 | . | TRBV29-1 | CSAGEADEQYF | TGCAGCGCCGGGGAGGCAGACGAGCAGTACTTC
14 | . | TRBJ2-2 | . | TRBV11-2 | CASSFDRNTGELFF | TGTGCCAGCAGCTTCGACAGGAACACCGGGGAGCTGTTTTTT
22 | . | TRBJ2-2 | TRBD2 | TRBV4-3 | CASSLRGSSLSAGGYNTGELFF | TGCGCCAGCAGCCTTCGGGGCAGCTCCCTTTCAGCGGGAGGTTATAACACCGGGGAGCTGTTTTTT
13 | few | TRBJ2-5 | . | TRBV13 | CASSLGLGETQYF | TGTGCCAGCAGCTTAGGGCTAGGAGAGACCCAGTACTTC
15 | few | TRBJ1-5 | TRBD1 | TRBV6-6 | CASSYPDGQGQPQHF | TGTGCCAGCAGTTACCCGGACGGACAGGGGCAGCCCCAGCATTTT
17 | . | TRBJ2-3 | . | TRBV28 | CASSSQSSGGPTDTQYF | TGTGCCAGCAGTTCCCAATCCTCAGGAGGGCCAACAGATACGCAGTATTTT
17 | many | TRBJ1-6 | . | TRBV2 | CASSEMGAGPGSSPLHF | TGTGCCAGCAGTGAAATGGGAGCAGGACCCGGGAGTTCACCCCTCCACTTT
14 | few | TRBJ2-7 | TRBD2 | TRBV29-1 | CSAQPGLAGDEQYF | TGCAGCGCTCAACCGGGACTAGCGGGAGACGAGCAGTACTTC
13 | . | TRBJ2-2 | TRBD1 | TRBV9 | CASERDSTGELFF | TGTGCCAGCGAAAGGGACAGCACCGGGGAGCTGTTTTTT
16 | few | TRBJ1-2 | . | TRBV5-1 | CASSLAAVRGNYGYTF | TGCGCCAGCAGCTTGGCCGCGGTGCGGGGGAACTATGGCTACACCTTC
14 | few | TRBJ2-1 | TRBD2 | TRBV29-1 | CSVVPLLADNEQFF | TGCAGCGTTGTGCCCCTCCTAGCGGACAATGAGCAGTTCTTC
14 | . | TRBJ2-3 | . | TRBV30 | CAWSVGGTTDTQYF | TGTGCCTGGAGTGTAGGCGGGACCACAGATACGCAGTATTTT
13 | few | TRBJ1-2 | . | TRBV29-1 | CSVARVSAYGYTF | TGCAGCGTTGCGAGGGTGTCAGCGTATGGCTACACCTTC
12 | . | TRBJ1-2 | TRBD1 | TRBV5-1 | CASRKTGDGYTF | TGCGCCAGCAGGAAGACAGGGGATGGCTACACCTTC
16 | many | TRBJ2-5 | . | TRBV30 | CAWSVPSGGNQETQYF | TGTGCCTGGAGTGTACCCTCTGGGGGGAACCAAGAGACCCAGTACTTC
14 | . | TRBJ2-1 | . | TRBV2 | CASTKTSSYNEQFF | TGTGCCAGCACTAAGACTAGCTCCTACAATGAGCAGTTCTTC
16 | few | TRBJ2-3 | TRBD2 | TRBV15 | CATSRELAGSTDTQYF | TGTGCCACCAGCAGAGAGCTAGCGGGGAGCACAGATACGCAGTATTTT
11 | few | TRBJ1-2 | . | TRBV6-5 | CASWHNYGYTF | TGTGCCAGCTGGCATAACTATGGCTACACCTTC
17 | few | TRBJ2-6 | TRBD1 | TRBV18 | CASSPLGQGGGANVLTF | TGTGCCAGCTCACCCCTCGGACAGGGCGGGGGGGCCAACGTCCTGACTTTC
13 | . | TRBJ1-5 | TRBD1 | TRBV29-1 | CSVTTGPGQPQHF | TGCAGCGTGACGACAGGGCCAGGACAGCCCCAGCATTTT
15 | few | TRBJ1-4 | TRBD1 | TRBV7-2 | CASSLMGQGNEKLFF | TGTGCCAGCAGTTTGATGGGACAGGGAAATGAAAAACTGTTTTTT
15 | few | TRBJ1-5 | . | TRBV9 | CASSLEGVSNQPQHF | TGTGCCAGCAGCCTCGAGGGAGTGAGCAATCAGCCCCAGCATTTT
13 | few | TRBJ2-1 | . | TRBV7-3 | CASSLKLKDEQFF | TGTGCCAGCAGCTTAAAACTTAAAGATGAGCAGTTCTTC
12 | few | TRBJ2-7 | . | TRBV5-1 | CASSGDSSEQYF | TGCGCCAGCAGCGGCGACAGTTCCGAGCAGTACTTC
12 | few | TRBJ2-3 | . | TRBV18 | CASSPGTDTQYF | TGTGCCAGCTCACCCGGCACAGATACGCAGTATTTT
15 | . | TRBJ2-6 | . | TRBV5-1 | CASSLTRSGANVLTF | TGCGCCAGCAGCTTGACGCGTTCTGGGGCCAACGTCCTGACTTTC
16 | few | TRBJ2-1 | . | TRBV5-4 | CASSPSTVSTTNEQFF | TGTGCCAGCAGCCCGTCGACAGTAAGCACCACCAATGAGCAGTTCTTC
12 | . | TRBJ2-1 | . | TRBV30 | CAWKRIANEQFF | TGTGCCTGGAAGAGAATAGCAAATGAGCAGTTCTTC